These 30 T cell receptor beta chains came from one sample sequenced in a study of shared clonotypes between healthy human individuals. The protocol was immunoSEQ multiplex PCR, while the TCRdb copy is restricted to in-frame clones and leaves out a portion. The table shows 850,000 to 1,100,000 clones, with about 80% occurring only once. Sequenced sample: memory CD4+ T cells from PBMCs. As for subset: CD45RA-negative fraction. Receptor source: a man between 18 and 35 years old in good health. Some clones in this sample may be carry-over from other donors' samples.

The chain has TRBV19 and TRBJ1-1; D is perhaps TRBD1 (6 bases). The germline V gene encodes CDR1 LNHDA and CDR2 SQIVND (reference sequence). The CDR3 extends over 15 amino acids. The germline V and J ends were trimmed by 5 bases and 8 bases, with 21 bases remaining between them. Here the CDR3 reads CASSDRFRRSVEAFF. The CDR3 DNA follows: TGTGCCAGTAGTGACAGGTTCCGAAGGAGTGTGGAAGCTTTCTTT.

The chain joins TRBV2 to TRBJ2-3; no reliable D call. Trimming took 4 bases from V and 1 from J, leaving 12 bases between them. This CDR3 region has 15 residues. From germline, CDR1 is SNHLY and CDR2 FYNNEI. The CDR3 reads CASSVRLAGTDTQYF. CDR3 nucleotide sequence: TGTGCCAGCAGTGTGAGACTGGCAGGCACAGATACGCAGTATTTT.

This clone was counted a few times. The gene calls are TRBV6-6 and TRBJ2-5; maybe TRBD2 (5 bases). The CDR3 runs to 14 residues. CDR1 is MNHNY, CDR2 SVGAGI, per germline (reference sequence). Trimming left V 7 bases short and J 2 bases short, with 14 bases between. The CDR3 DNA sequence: TGTGCCAGCACTACTAGGAGATTTCAAGAGACCCAGTACTTC. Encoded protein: CASTTRRFQETQYF.

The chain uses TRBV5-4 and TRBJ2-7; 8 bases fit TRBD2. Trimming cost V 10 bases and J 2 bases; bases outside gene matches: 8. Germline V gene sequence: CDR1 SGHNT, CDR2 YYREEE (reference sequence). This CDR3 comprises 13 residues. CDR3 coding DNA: TGTGCCTCCCAGCGGGGGAGAGCCTACGAGCAGTACTTC. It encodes CASQRGRAYEQYF.

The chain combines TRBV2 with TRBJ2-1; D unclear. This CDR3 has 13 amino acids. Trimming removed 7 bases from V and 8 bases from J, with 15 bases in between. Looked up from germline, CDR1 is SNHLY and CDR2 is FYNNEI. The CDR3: CASTAYSKDEQFF. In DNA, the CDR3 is TGTGCCAGCACGGCATATTCTAAGGATGAGCAGTTCTTC.

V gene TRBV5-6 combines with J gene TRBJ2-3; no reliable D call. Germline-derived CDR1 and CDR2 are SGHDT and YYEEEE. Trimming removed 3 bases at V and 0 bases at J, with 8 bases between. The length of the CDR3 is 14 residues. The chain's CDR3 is CASSWRDSTDTQYF. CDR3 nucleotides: TGTGCCAGCAGCTGGAGAGACAGCACAGATACGCAGTATTTT.

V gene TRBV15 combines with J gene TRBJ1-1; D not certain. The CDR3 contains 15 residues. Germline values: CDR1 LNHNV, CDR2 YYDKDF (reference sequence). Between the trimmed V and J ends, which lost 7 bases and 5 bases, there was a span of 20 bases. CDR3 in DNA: TGTGCCACCACCAGGCTCGAGTTAGGCCAAACTGAAGCTTTCTTT. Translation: CATTRLELGQTEAFF.

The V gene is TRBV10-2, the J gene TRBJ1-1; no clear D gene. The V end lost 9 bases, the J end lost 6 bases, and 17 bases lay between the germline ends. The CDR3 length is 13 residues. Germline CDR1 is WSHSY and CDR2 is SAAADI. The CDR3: CASHGKLHSEAFF. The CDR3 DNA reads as TGCGCCAGTCATGGGAAATTACACTCTGAAGCTTTCTTT.

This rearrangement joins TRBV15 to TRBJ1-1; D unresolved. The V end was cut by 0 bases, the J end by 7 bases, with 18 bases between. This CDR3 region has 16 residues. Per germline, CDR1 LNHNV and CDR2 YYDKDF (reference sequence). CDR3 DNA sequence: TGTGCCACCAGCAGAGATTTATCCCCAGAAGGAAATGAAGCTTTCTTT. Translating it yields CATSRDLSPEGNEAFF.

CDR3 coding DNA: TGCGCCAGCAGCACAGGGACTGGAAATTGGATGGTCCAGTACTTC. Protein: CASSTGTGNWMVQYF. The chain joins TRBV5-1 to TRBJ2-5; D may be TRBD1 or TRBD2 (6 bases each). The CDR3 spans 15 residues. In germline, CDR1 is SGHRS, CDR2 YFSETQ. Trimming took 4 bases from V and 10 from J, leaving 23 bases between them.

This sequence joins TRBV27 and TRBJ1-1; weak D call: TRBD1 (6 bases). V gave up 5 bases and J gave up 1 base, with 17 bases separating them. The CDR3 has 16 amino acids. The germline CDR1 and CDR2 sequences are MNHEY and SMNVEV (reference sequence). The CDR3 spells CASSTRTAVKNTEAFF. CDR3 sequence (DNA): TGTGCCAGCAGTACCCGGACAGCCGTAAAGAACACTGAAGCTTTCTTT.

This CDR3 is CASSEFWTGQAYGYTF. The CDR3, as DNA: TGTGCCAGCAGTGAGTTTTGGACAGGGCAGGCCTATGGCTACACCTTC. This chain links TRBV6-1 with TRBJ1-2; TRBD1 matches at 8 bases. CDR1 is MNHNS and CDR2 is SASEGT in the germline V gene. Germline trimming cut 3 bases from V and 4 bases from J; bases unmatched to any gene: 10. This CDR3 spans 16 amino acids.

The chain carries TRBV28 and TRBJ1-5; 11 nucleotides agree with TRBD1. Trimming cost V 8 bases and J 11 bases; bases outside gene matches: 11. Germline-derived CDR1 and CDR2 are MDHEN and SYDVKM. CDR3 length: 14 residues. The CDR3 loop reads CASRGQGVLGAQHF. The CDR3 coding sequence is TGTGCCAGCCGGGGACAGGGGGTTCTTGGGGCCCAGCATTTT.

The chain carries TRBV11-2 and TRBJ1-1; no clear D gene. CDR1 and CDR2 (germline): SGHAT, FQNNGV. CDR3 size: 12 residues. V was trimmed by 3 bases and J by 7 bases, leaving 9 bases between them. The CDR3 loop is CASSLRGNEAFF. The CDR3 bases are TGTGCCAGCAGCTTGCGGGGAAATGAAGCTTTCTTT.

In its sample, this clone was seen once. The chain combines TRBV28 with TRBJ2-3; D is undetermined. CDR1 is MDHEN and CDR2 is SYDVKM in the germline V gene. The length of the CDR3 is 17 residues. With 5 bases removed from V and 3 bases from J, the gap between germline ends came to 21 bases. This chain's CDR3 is CASSTPGFAPVTDTQYF. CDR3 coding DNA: TGTGCCAGCAGTACCCCCGGCTTCGCTCCAGTGACAGATACGCAGTATTTT.

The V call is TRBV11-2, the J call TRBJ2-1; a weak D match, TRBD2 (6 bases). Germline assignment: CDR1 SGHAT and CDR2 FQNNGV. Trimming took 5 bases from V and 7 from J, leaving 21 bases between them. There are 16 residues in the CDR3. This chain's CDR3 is CASSPRRSLAGNEQFF. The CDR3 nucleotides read TGTGCCAGCAGCCCCCGGAGGTCACTAGCAGGGAATGAGCAGTTCTTC. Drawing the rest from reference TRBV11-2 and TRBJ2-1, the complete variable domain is EAGVAQSPRYKIIEKRQSVAFWCNPISGHATLYWYQQILGQGPKLLIQFQNNGVVDDSQLPKDRFSAERLKGVDSTLKIQPAKLEDSAVYLCASSPRRSLAGNEQFFGPGTRLTVL.

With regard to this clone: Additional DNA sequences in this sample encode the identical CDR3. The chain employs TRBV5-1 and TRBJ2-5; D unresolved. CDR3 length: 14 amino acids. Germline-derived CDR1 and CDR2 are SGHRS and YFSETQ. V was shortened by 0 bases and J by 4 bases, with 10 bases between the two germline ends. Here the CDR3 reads CASSLGLSGETQYF. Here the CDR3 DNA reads TGCGCCAGCAGCTTGGGACTCTCTGGAGAGACCCAGTACTTC.

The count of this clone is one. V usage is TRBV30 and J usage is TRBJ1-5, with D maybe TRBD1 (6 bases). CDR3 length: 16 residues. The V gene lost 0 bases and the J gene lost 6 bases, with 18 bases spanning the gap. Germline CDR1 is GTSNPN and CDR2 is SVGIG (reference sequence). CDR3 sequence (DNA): TGTGCCTGGAGTGTAAGGTTGGGGGGGGCTGGTCAGCCCCAGCATTTT. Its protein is CAWSVRLGGAGQPQHF. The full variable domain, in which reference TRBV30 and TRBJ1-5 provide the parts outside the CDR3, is SQTIHQWPATLVQPVGSPLSLECTVEGTSNPNLYWYRQAAGRGLQLLFYSVGIGQISSEVPQNLSASRPQDRQFILSSKKLLLSDSGFYLCAWSVRLGGAGQPQHFGDGTRLSIL.

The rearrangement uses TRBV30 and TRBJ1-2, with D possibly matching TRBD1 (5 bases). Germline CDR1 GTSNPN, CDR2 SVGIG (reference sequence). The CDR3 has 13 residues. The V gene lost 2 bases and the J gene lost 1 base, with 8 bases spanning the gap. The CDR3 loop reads CAWSRDSNYGYTF. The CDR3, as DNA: TGTGCCTGGAGTAGAGACAGTAACTATGGCTACACCTTC.

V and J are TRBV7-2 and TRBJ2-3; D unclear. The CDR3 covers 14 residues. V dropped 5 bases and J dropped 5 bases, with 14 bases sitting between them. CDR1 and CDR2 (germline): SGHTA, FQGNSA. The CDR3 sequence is CASSEGPGLDTQYF. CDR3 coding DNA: TGTGCCAGCAGCGAAGGGCCAGGTTTAGATACGCAGTATTTT.

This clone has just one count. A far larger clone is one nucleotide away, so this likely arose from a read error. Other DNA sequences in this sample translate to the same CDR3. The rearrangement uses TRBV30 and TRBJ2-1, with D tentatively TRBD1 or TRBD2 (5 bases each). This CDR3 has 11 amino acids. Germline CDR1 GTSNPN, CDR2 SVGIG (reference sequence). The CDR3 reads CAGTLWNEQFF. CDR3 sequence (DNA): TGCGCCGGGACCCTTTGGAATGAGCAGTTCTTC.

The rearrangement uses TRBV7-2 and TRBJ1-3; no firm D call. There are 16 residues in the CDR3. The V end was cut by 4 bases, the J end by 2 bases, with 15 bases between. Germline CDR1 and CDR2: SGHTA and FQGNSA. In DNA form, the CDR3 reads TGTGCCAGCAGCTACGACGCGACGGGCCCTGGAAACACCATATATTTT. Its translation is CASSYDATGPGNTIYF.

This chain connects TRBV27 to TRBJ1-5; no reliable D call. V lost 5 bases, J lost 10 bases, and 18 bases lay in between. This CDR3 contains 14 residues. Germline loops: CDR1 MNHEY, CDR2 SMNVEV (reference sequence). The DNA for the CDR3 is TGTGCCAGCAGTAGAGCAGTAAATTTCGGCCCCCAGCATTTT. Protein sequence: CASSRAVNFGPQHF.

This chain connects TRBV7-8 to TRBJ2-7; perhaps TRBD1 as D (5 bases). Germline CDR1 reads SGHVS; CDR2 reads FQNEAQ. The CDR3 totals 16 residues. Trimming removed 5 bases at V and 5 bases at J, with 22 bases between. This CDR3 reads CASSDWSGQGKNEQYF. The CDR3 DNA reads TGTGCCAGCAGCGACTGGTCAGGGCAGGGAAAGAACGAGCAGTACTTC. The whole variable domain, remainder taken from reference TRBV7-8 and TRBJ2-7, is GAGVSQSPRYKVAKRGQDVALRCDPISGHVSLFWYQQALGQGPEFLTYFQNEAQLDKSGLPSDRFFAERPEGSVSTLKIQRTQQEDSAVYLCASSDWSGQGKNEQYFGPGTRLTVT.

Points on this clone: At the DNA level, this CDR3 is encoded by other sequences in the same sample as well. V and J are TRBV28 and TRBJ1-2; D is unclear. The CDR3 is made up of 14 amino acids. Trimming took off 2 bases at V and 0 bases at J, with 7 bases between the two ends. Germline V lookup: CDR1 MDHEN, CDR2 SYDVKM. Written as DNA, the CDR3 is TGTGCCAGCAGTTTACTCCAAGCTAACTATGGCTACACCTTC. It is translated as CASSLLQANYGYTF.

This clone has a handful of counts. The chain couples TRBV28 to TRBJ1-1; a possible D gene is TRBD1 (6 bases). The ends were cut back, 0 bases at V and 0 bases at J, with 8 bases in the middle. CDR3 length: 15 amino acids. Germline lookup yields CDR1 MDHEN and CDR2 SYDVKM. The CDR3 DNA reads TGTGCCAGCAGTTTATGGGACAGCATGAACACTGAAGCTTTCTTT. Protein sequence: CASSLWDSMNTEAFF.

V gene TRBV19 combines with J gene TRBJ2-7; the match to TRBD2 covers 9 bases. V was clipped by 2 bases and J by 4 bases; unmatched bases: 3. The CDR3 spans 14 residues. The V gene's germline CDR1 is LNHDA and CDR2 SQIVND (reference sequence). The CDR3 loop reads CASSIRGGDYEQYF. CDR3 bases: TGTGCCAGTAGTATACGCGGGGGGGATTACGAGCAGTACTTC.

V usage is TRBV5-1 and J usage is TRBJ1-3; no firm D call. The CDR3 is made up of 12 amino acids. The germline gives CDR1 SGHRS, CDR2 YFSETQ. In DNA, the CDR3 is TGCTTCACCTGCTCCTCTGGAAACACCATATATTTT. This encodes CFTCSSGNTIYF.

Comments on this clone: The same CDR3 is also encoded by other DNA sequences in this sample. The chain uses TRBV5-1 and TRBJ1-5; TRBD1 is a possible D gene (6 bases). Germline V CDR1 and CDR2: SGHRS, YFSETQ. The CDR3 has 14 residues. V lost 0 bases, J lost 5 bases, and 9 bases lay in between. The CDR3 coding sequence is TGCGCCAGCAGCTTGGGAGGACAGTATCAGCCCCAGCATTTT. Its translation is CASSLGGQYQPQHF.

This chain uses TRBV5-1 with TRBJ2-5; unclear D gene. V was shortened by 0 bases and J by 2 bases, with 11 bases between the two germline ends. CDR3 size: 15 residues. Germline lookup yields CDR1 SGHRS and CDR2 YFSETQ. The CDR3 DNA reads TGCGCCAGCAGCTTGGGACCGACACCGCAAGAGACCCAGTACTTC. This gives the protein CASSLGPTPQETQYF.